One and the same sample provided the 27 T cell receptor beta chains below, sequenced in a study of vaccination and CD4 T cells after COVID-19. CD4+ T cells that had been cultured provided DNA sequenced with the Oncomine TCR Beta short-read assay. TCRdb ran MiXCR on the PCR reads and lists one entry per CDR3 protein. The sample consists of about 22,000 distinct CDR3 sequences, under 40% of them appearing once. The time point here: late sampling 161 to 241 days after vaccination in three convalescent patients. Documented treatment: approximately 11-day PBMC culture with coronavirus spike peptide pools or control peptides (ViraFEST assay). No antigen is known for these receptors. The material was CD4+ T cells from blood, cultured in vitro, obtained about 7 months after SARS-CoV-2 vaccination. The receptors stem from a human donor who had recovered from COVID-19.

This chain's CDR3 is CASTPDRGIYEQYF. In DNA, the CDR3 is TGTGCCAGCACTCCGGACAGGGGGATTTACGAGCAGTACTTC. J is TRBJ2-7 and V is TRBV6-1; 10 bases align to TRBD1. CDR1 is MNHNS, CDR2 SASEGT, per germline. Trimming took 7 bases from V and 4 from J; bases not matched to a gene: 7. The CDR3 is 14 amino acids.

The chain couples TRBV28 to TRBJ1-5, with D perhaps TRBD1 (6 bases). The V end lost 10 bases, the J end lost 3 bases, and 16 bases lay between the germline ends. CDR3 length: 14 residues. Germline CDR1 MDHEN, CDR2 SYDVKM. The CDR3 protein is CATTRQVLNQPQHF. Here the CDR3 DNA reads TGTGCCACCACCAGACAGGTCCTCAATCAGCCCCAGCATTTT.

CDR3 protein: CASSQELADNEQFF. In DNA form, the CDR3 reads TGTGCCAGCAGCCAAGAACTAGCGGACAATGAGCAGTTCTTC. This sequence joins TRBV11-1 and TRBJ2-1, with 8 nucleotides matching TRBD2. Germline-derived CDR1 and CDR2 are SGHAT and FQDESV (reference sequence). CDR3 length equals 14 residues. Trimming removed 5 bases from V and 5 bases from J; junction bases left unmatched: 5.

The genes are TRBV6-1 and TRBJ1-5, with 8 bases fitting TRBD1. Losses at the gene ends were 5 bases for V and 0 bases for J; bases not matched to a gene: 12. This CDR3 spans 18 amino acids. Germline values: CDR1 MNHNS, CDR2 SASEGT. Here the CDR3 DNA reads TGTGCCAGCAGTCCAGGTACGGACAGGGCGAATAGCAATCAGCCCCAGCATTTT. Its translation: CASSPGTDRANSNQPQHF.

The CDR3 DNA is TGTGCCAGCAGCTTAGGGACCTTGGATACGCAGTATTTT. The encoded protein is CASSLGTLDTQYF. This chain uses TRBV7-2 with TRBJ2-3; the D is unclear. The CDR3 runs to 13 residues. CDR1 and CDR2 from the germline V gene are SGHTA and FQGNSA. Trimming cost V 1 base and J 6 bases, with 8 bases left between them.

The V call is TRBV12-3 or TRBV12-4, the J call TRBJ2-5; 9 bases agree with TRBD2. After removal of 3 bases from V and 5 bases from J, the junction contained 7 bases not matched to a gene. The CDR3 covers 15 residues. The CDR3 DNA is TGTGCCAGCAGTTTGTCGCGGGAGGGAAGCGAGACCCAGTACTTC. Translated, it gives CASSLSREGSETQYF.

This clonotype is medium-sized in the sample. This chain connects TRBV15 to TRBJ2-7; 7 bases are shared with TRBD1. The CDR3 spans 14 residues. J lost 5 bases, V lost 1 base, and 5 bases had no gene match. Per germline, CDR1 LNHNV and CDR2 YYDKDF (reference sequence). The CDR3 sequence: CATSRGEGANEQYF. The CDR3 bases are TGTGCCACCAGCAGAGGTGAGGGGGCTAACGAGCAGTACTTC. Drawing the rest from reference TRBV15 and TRBJ2-7, the complete variable domain is DAMVIQNPRYQVTQFGKPVTLSCSQTLNHNVMYWYQQKSSQAPKLLFHYYDKDFNNEADTPDNFQSRRPNTSFCFLDIRSPGLGDTAMYLCATSRGEGANEQYFGPGTRLTVT.

This clonotype occurred a few times. This chain connects TRBV27 to TRBJ1-1; no firm D call. V was pared by 8 bases and J by 6 bases, with 10 bases between. The CDR3 contains 11 residues. The germline gives CDR1 MNHEY, CDR2 SMNVEV (reference sequence). The DNA for the CDR3 is TGTGCCAGCCGATCCCTCGCTGAAGCTTTCTTT. As protein: CASRSLAEAFF.

J is TRBJ2-3 and V is TRBV7-8; D remains unclear. Per germline, CDR1 SGHVS and CDR2 FQNEAQ. The CDR3 loop spans 16 amino acids. With 5 bases removed from V and 2 bases from J, the gap between germline ends came to 17 bases. CDR3 region: CASSRPPRLDTDTQYF. As DNA, the CDR3 is TGTGCCAGCAGCCGCCCGCCGAGGCTAGACACAGATACGCAGTATTTT.

This clonotype turned up a few times. The chain carries TRBV27 and TRBJ2-5; 11 nucleotides align to TRBD1. CDR3 length: 14 amino acids. J gave up 4 bases and V 6 bases, and 4 bases lay outside the gene matches. Germline values: CDR1 MNHEY, CDR2 SMNVEV (reference sequence). Here the CDR3 reads CASSLGTGGETQYF. The CDR3 DNA reads as TGTGCCAGCAGCCTTGGGACAGGGGGAGAGACCCAGTACTTC.

This clonotype was seen only a few times. This chain uses TRBV20-1 with TRBJ2-5; 10 bases are a match to TRBD1. CDR3 length: 16 residues. Per germline, CDR1 DFQATT and CDR2 SNEGSKA (reference sequence). V dropped 1 base and J dropped 5; count of bases not matched to a gene: 10. The CDR3 region is CSARGLTGGLEETQYF. CDR3 sequence (DNA): TGCAGTGCTAGAGGGTTGACAGGGGGCTTGGAGGAGACCCAGTACTTC.

The chain carries TRBV4-1 and TRBJ2-1, with 12 bases that match TRBD2. This CDR3 is built from 15 residues. The trim removed 5 bases at V and 7 bases at J, leaving 6 bases unmatched. Germline CDR1 and CDR2: MGHRA and YSYEKL. CDR3: CASSSGTSGRNEQFF. The CDR3 bases are TGCGCCAGCAGCTCAGGTACTAGCGGGAGGAATGAGCAGTTCTTC.

In DNA, the CDR3 is TGTGCCAGCAGCTTCATGTGGGAAGAGACCCAGTACTTC. It encodes CASSFMWEETQYF. V is TRBV7-8 and J is TRBJ2-5; D call uncertain. V was trimmed by 3 bases and J by 3 bases, leaving 8 bases between them. The CDR3 consists of 13 residues. Germline loops: CDR1 SGHVS, CDR2 FQNEAQ.

J is TRBJ2-6 and V is TRBV20-1, with 8 bases lining up with TRBD1. J was trimmed by 5 bases and V by 3 bases; bases with no gene match: 6. The CDR3 has 15 residues. The germline gives CDR1 DFQATT, CDR2 SNEGSKA (reference sequence). The CDR3 loop reads CSASGQGSRANVLTF. The CDR3 DNA follows: TGCAGTGCTAGTGGACAGGGAAGCAGGGCCAACGTCCTGACTTTC.

The chain uses TRBV7-2 and TRBJ1-3, with D possibly being TRBD1 (6 bases). V lost 1 base and J lost 3, with 10 bases in between. CDR3 length equals 15 residues. Germline assignment: CDR1 SGHTA and CDR2 FQGNSA. The CDR3 DNA is TGTGCCAGCAGCTTAGTAGCAGGGGATGGAAACACCATATATTTT. Its translation is CASSLVAGDGNTIYF.

This chain uses TRBV7-6 with TRBJ1-5; D is possibly TRBD1 (5 bases). Trimming cost V 5 bases and J 0 bases, with 11 bases left between them. CDR3 length equals 15 residues. Per germline, CDR1 SGHVS and CDR2 FNYEAQ. The CDR3 nucleotides are TGTGCCAGCAGCCGGGACGGGGATAGCAATCAGCCCCAGCATTTT. Protein sequence: CASSRDGDSNQPQHF.

The chain recombines TRBV20-1 with TRBJ2-5; D may be TRBD1 (5 bases). Germline values: CDR1 DFQATT, CDR2 SNEGSKA (reference sequence). The CDR3 contains 14 residues. Trimming took 0 bases from V and 2 from J, leaving 10 bases between them. The CDR3 coding sequence is TGCAGTGCTAGAGATCCAGGGCGGCAAGAGACCCAGTACTTC. Its protein is CSARDPGRQETQYF.

The rearrangement links TRBV29-1 to TRBJ2-1; 11 positions match TRBD1. CDR1 and CDR2 from the germline V gene are SQVTM and ANQGSEA. Trimming took 7 bases from V and 6 from J; bases not matched to a gene: 5. The CDR3 consists of 13 residues. The CDR3 DNA reads as TGCAGCGCTTCCGGGACAGGGGGCAATGAGCAGTTCTTC. Amino acids: CSASGTGGNEQFF.

This clonotype was observed a handful of times. The chain has TRBV20-1 and TRBJ2-7; a weak D match, TRBD2 (6 bases). The germline V gene has CDR1 DFQATT and CDR2 SNEGSKA (reference sequence). The CDR3 contains 17 residues. V gave up 1 base and J gave up 0 bases, with 19 bases separating them. Written as DNA, the CDR3 is TGCAGTGCTAGAGTGGAGAGATGGGGGAGGTACTCCTACGAGCAGTACTTC. This sequence encodes CSARVERWGRYSYEQYF.

The table lists this clonotype with a few counts. In DNA, the CDR3 is TGCAGTGCCCAGCACCAAGAGACCCAGTACTTC. Its protein product is CSAQHQETQYF. This chain joins TRBV20-1 and TRBJ2-5; D ambiguous. Trimming removed 6 bases from V and 0 bases from J, with 5 bases in between. The CDR3 spans 11 residues. The germline V gene encodes CDR1 DFQATT and CDR2 SNEGSKA (reference sequence).

This clonotype was recorded a few times. This sequence joins TRBV20-1 and TRBJ2-5; D remains ambiguous. Germline-derived CDR1 and CDR2 are DFQATT and SNEGSKA (reference sequence). V dropped 3 bases and J dropped 1 base, with 15 bases sitting between them. The CDR3 totals 15 residues. The CDR3 here is CSARPHRRAQETQYF. CDR3 nucleotides: TGCAGTGCTAGGCCCCACCGTCGGGCCCAAGAGACCCAGTACTTC.

This chain connects TRBV28 to TRBJ2-7; tentatively, D is TRBD1 (6 bases). The CDR3 contains 14 residues. V lost 9 bases and J lost 7, with 22 bases in between. Germline CDR1 MDHEN, CDR2 SYDVKM. The CDR3 DNA follows: TGTGCCAGTTGGGGACAACCCACCTCGGGGGAGCAGTACTTC. This gives the protein CASWGQPTSGEQYF. The full variable domain, rest sourced from reference TRBV28 and TRBJ2-7, is DVKVTQSSRYLVKRTGEKVFLECVQDMDHENMFWYRQDPGLGLRLIYFSYDVKMKEKGDIPEGYSVSREKKERFSLILESASTNQTSMYLCASWGQPTSGEQYFGPGTRLTVT.

This chain uses TRBV6-1 with TRBJ2-3; no definite D call. Trimming cost V 5 bases and J 3 bases, with 12 bases left between them. The CDR3 runs to 14 residues. Germline CDR1 MNHNS, CDR2 SASEGT. Here the CDR3 reads CASSIRFNTDTQYF. The DNA of the CDR3 is TGTGCCAGCAGTATTCGTTTCAATACAGATACGCAGTATTTT.

This rearrangement joins TRBV4-1 to TRBJ2-1, with D possibly matching TRBD2 (6 bases). Germline CDR1 reads MGHRA; CDR2 reads YSYEKL. This CDR3 contains 15 residues. V shed 0 bases and J shed 9 bases, with 15 bases lying between them. CDR3 in DNA: TGCGCCAGCAGCCAAGAGGATAGGAGCGGGTCTGAGCAGTTCTTC. This codes for CASSQEDRSGSEQFF.

This clonotype was detected only a few times. CDR3 nucleotide sequence: TGTGCCAGCAGTTTATGGGACAGGGGCGATCAAGAGACCCAGTACTTC. Its protein is CASSLWDRGDQETQYF. The chain has TRBV28 and TRBJ2-5; 9 nucleotides match TRBD1. V lost 0 bases, J lost 2 bases, and 4 bases stayed unmatched. Germline V gene data show CDR1 as MDHEN and CDR2 as SYDVKM. CDR3 length: 16 residues. The full variable domain, in which reference TRBV28 and TRBJ2-5 provide the parts outside the CDR3, is DVKVTQSSRYLVKRTGEKVFLECVQDMDHENMFWYRQDPGLGLRLIYFSYDVKMKEKGDIPEGYSVSREKKERFSLILESASTNQTSMYLCASSLWDRGDQETQYFGPGTRLLVL.

By share of the sample, this clonotype is medium-sized. This chain links TRBV20-1 with TRBJ2-7; D is possibly TRBD1 (6 bases). This CDR3 comprises 15 residues. V dropped 1 base and J dropped 2 bases, with 15 bases sitting between them. Per the germline V gene, CDR1 is DFQATT and CDR2 is SNEGSKA (reference sequence). The CDR3 sequence: CSARAPTGNPYEQYF. The CDR3 coding sequence is TGCAGTGCTAGAGCACCGACAGGTAACCCCTACGAGCAGTACTTC.

The gene calls are TRBV4-1 and TRBJ1-2; D is perhaps TRBD1 (6 bases). The germline gives CDR1 MGHRA, CDR2 YSYEKL. Trimming took 2 bases from V and 6 from J, leaving 10 bases between them. The CDR3 runs to 13 residues. Here the CDR3 DNA reads TGCGCCAGCAGCCAAAGGGGGGGGGATGGCTACACCTTC. This translates into CASSQRGGDGYTF.